Given below is one T cell receptor (beta chain) in context. Its cognate antigen is unknown. Researchers barred patients who had uncontrolled infection, other autoimmune disease, pregnancy or lactation. Trimming pared 2 bases from V and 1 base from J, leaving 8 bases between. This CDR3 contains 14 residues. Germline V gene lookup returns CDR1 MNHEY and CDR2 SMNVEV (reference sequence). This specimen belongs to a study of T cells in Graves' hyperthyroidism and ophthalmopathy. Findings and limits, study-wide: Researchers found most expanded thyroid clonotypes above 0.001 in blood as well.

Researchers took RNA transcripts and amplified the TCR beta CDR3 regions from them. Carried out on the TCR CDR3, a first-round RT-PCR used the HTBI primer set. TCRdb called the multiplex PCR reads again in MiXCR, with one record for every CDR3 protein. The sample includes about 530,000 distinct CDR3 sequences, about a sixth seen only once; the top ten take around 17%. Sequences were obtained from blood. The sequence was collected from a woman aged 18-35 years with Graves' ophthalmopathy. This rearrangement joins TRBV27 to TRBJ2-5; D gene ambiguous. The CDR3 coding sequence is TGTGCCAGCAGTTTAGCGGAAAGCCAAGAGACCCAGTACTTC. It specifies CASSLAESQETQYF.